The 25 T cell receptor beta chains presented below share a single source sample, sequenced in a study of blood T cell repertoires in COVID-19. Data came from immunoSEQ multiplex PCR; TCRdb stores just in-frame clones and leaves some out. This table has over 200,000 clones, around 88% appearing once. Sequenced sample: PBMCs or T cells enriched from blood (not recorded which). All receptors derive from a woman aged 35 to 49 with acute COVID-19.

The chain uses TRBV13 and TRBJ2-1; TRBD2 matches at 14 bases. This CDR3 contains 17 residues. V lost 5 bases to trimming and J lost 6 bases; unmatched junction nucleotides: 9. Germline V CDR1 and CDR2: PRHDT, FYEKMQ (reference sequence). CDR3 nucleotide sequence: TGTGCCAGCAGCCCGGGACTAGCGGGAGTTCTCCCCAATGAGCAGTTCTTC. Amino acid sequence: CASSPGLAGVLPNEQFF.

The rearrangement uses TRBV7-8 and TRBJ1-2, with no clear D. With 2 bases removed from V and 4 bases from J, the gap between germline ends came to 11 bases. In germline, CDR1 is SGHVS, CDR2 FQNEAQ. This CDR3 region has 14 residues. The CDR3 nucleotides read TGTGCCAGCAGCTTAAATGGCAGAACCTATGGCTACACCTTC. Residues: CASSLNGRTYGYTF.

The genes are TRBV30 and TRBJ1-2; 9 nucleotides agree with TRBD1. The trim removed 1 base at V and 0 bases at J, leaving 3 bases unmatched. This CDR3 is built from 15 residues. CDR1 and CDR2 from the germline V gene are GTSNPN and SVGIG (reference sequence). The CDR3 nucleotides read TGTGCCTGGAGTGGGGGGACAGGGTCTAACTATGGCTACACCTTC. Protein sequence: CAWSGGTGSNYGYTF.

The CDR3 DNA reads as TGCGCCAGCAGAAACCGGGAGGGGTTCTACAATGAGCAGTTCTTC. It specifies CASRNREGFYNEQFF. This rearrangement joins TRBV4-1 to TRBJ2-1; TRBD2 matches 8 bases. The CDR3 runs to 15 residues. From germline, CDR1 is MGHRA and CDR2 YSYEKL. With 6 bases clipped from V and 3 bases from J, the junction kept 7 bases outside the gene matches.

This clone was picked up one time. The rearrangement joins TRBV3-1 (or the pseudogene TRBV3-2) to TRBJ2-7, with D possibly matching TRBD2 (6 bases). This CDR3 has 14 amino acids. Trimming removed 5 bases from V and 13 bases from J, with 24 bases in between. CDR1 LGHDT and CDR2 YNNKEL come from the germline V gene (reference sequence). CDR3 nucleotide sequence: TGTGCCAGCAGCGCAGTGAGGGGCGCGGGGCGGATCTACGTC. Protein sequence: CASSAVRGAGRIYV.

V and J are TRBV3-1 (or the pseudogene TRBV3-2) and TRBJ2-1, with TRBD2 matching over 8 bases. The CDR3 runs 16 residues. J was trimmed by 6 bases and V by 4 bases; bases with no gene match: 11. Germline V gives CDR1 LGHDT, CDR2 YNNKEL (reference sequence). The CDR3 sequence is CASSPSTGTSFNEQFF. DNA of the CDR3: TGTGCCAGCAGCCCTTCGACGGGGACTAGTTTCAATGAGCAGTTCTTC.

This rearrangement joins TRBV11-2 to TRBJ1-6; D is undetermined. CDR3 length: 16 residues. Looked up from germline, CDR1 is SGHAT and CDR2 is FQNNGV. V gave up 4 bases and J gave up 7 bases, with 17 bases separating them. The CDR3 region has the DNA TGTGCCAGCAGCTCCCGTCCAACCAACACAAATTCACCCCTCCACTTT. Protein: CASSSRPTNTNSPLHF. The whole variable domain, remainder taken from reference TRBV11-2 and TRBJ1-6, is EAGVAQSPRYKIIEKRQSVAFWCNPISGHATLYWYQQILGQGPKLLIQFQNNGVVDDSQLPKDRFSAERLKGVDSTLKIQPAKLEDSAVYLCASSSRPTNTNSPLHFGNGTRLTVT.

V usage is TRBV9 and J usage is TRBJ2-1, with 7 nucleotides matching TRBD2. The CDR3 is 14 residues long. J gave up 6 bases and V 4 bases, and 7 bases lay outside the gene matches. CDR1 and CDR2 (germline): SGDLS, YYNGEE. For the CDR3, the DNA is TGTGCCAGCAGCTACAGACTAGCAGGCAATGAGCAGTTCTTC. Amino acids: CASSYRLAGNEQFF.

The chain combines TRBV5-1 with TRBJ2-7, with a possible D match to TRBD1 (7 bases). V was cut by 4 bases and J by 0 bases, with 17 bases left in between. Germline CDR1 is SGHRS and CDR2 is YFSETQ. The CDR3 runs to 16 residues. Here the CDR3 DNA reads TGCGCCAGCAGCCGGGGGACAGATCCCAGCTCCTACGAGCAGTACTTC. Its protein product is CASSRGTDPSSYEQYF.

This clone was seen a single time. The chain combines TRBV7-2 with TRBJ1-5; tentative D call: TRBD1 (5 bases). Germline values: CDR1 SGHTA, CDR2 FQGNSA. V shed 4 bases and J shed 7 bases, with 17 bases lying between them. This CDR3 comprises 15 residues. The CDR3 DNA follows: TGTGCCAGCAGCTCCGGTGGAGTGCAGGGCCAGCCCCAGCATTTT. It encodes CASSSGGVQGQPQHF.

The chain recombines TRBV2 with TRBJ1-4; TRBD1 might be the D (5 bases). CDR1 SNHLY and CDR2 FYNNEI come from the germline V gene. The CDR3 has 15 residues. The V end lost 6 bases, the J end lost 5 bases, and 16 bases lay between the germline ends. CDR3 nucleotides: TGTGCCAGCAGACCCGACAGCGCTCTGAATGAAAAACTGTTTTTT. Translated: CASRPDSALNEKLFF.

The chain is built from TRBV4-1 and TRBJ1-3; no clear D. This CDR3 is built from 16 residues. V lost 2 bases and J lost 1, with 12 bases in between. Germline-derived CDR1 and CDR2 are MGHRA and YSYEKL. The CDR3, as DNA: TGCGCCAGCAGCCAAACCATCTGGGCGTCTGGAAACACCATATATTTT. Amino acids: CASSQTIWASGNTIYF.

The chain has TRBV2 and TRBJ2-3; 7 bases are shared with TRBD2. From germline, CDR1 is SNHLY and CDR2 FYNNEI. This CDR3 is built from 15 residues. Losses at the gene ends were 4 bases for V and 0 bases for J; bases not matched to a gene: 4. CDR3 amino acids: CASSVEGGSTDTQYF. The CDR3 DNA reads as TGTGCCAGCAGTGTTGAGGGAGGGAGCACAGATACGCAGTATTTT.

V is TRBV5-1 and J is TRBJ2-2; D uncertain. Germline V gene lookup returns CDR1 SGHRS and CDR2 YFSETQ. CDR3 length: 17 residues. The V end lost 4 bases, the J end lost 0 bases, and 16 bases lay between the germline ends. The CDR3 DNA reads as TGCGCCAGCAGCGGTCGATCGACTCACGCGAACACCGGGGAGCTGTTTTTT. As protein: CASSGRSTHANTGELFF.

The gene calls are TRBV29-1 and TRBJ2-3; possible D gene TRBD2, 6 bases. This CDR3 has 11 residues. The germline V gene encodes CDR1 SQVTM and CDR2 ANQGSEA. V was trimmed by 5 bases and J by 7 bases, leaving 10 bases between them. CDR3 protein: CSVLSGYTQYF. CDR3 DNA: TGCAGCGTTCTCAGCGGGTATACGCAGTATTTT.

This rearrangement joins TRBV5-1 to TRBJ1-1; TRBD1 agrees at 7 bases. The CDR3 runs 13 residues. Germline loops: CDR1 SGHRS, CDR2 YFSETQ. J lost 4 bases, V lost 5 bases, and 5 bases had no gene match. For the CDR3, the DNA is TGCGCCAGCAGGCTGGACAGGCCCACTGAAGCTTTCTTT. This sequence encodes CASRLDRPTEAFF.

The J gene is TRBJ1-1, the V gene TRBV10-3; D not certain. CDR3 length: 12 amino acids. V was shortened by 10 bases and J by 1 base, with 10 bases between the two germline ends. In germline, CDR1 is ENHRY, CDR2 SYGVKD. CDR3 residues: CATRAGNTEAFF. CDR3 sequence (DNA): TGTGCCACCCGGGCGGGGAACACTGAAGCTTTCTTT.

This sequence joins TRBV7-9 and TRBJ2-5; 14 bases line up with TRBD2. The CDR3 runs 15 residues. Looked up from germline, CDR1 is SEHNR and CDR2 is FQNEAQ (reference sequence). After removal of 5 bases from V and 11 bases from J, the junction contained 10 bases not matched to a gene. The CDR3 nucleotides are TGTGCCAGCAGCCGGCAGGGACTAGCGGGGGTTGCTCAGTACTTC. As protein: CASSRQGLAGVAQYF.

The chain employs TRBV4-1 and TRBJ2-3; D unclear. V dropped 4 bases and J dropped 6 bases, with 8 bases sitting between them. The CDR3 consists of 12 residues. The V gene's germline CDR1 is MGHRA and CDR2 YSYEKL. The CDR3 DNA reads TGCGCCAGCAGCCTAAGCCCGGATACGCAGTATTTT. Translated: CASSLSPDTQYF.

V gene TRBV14 combines with J gene TRBJ1-1, with 7 positions matching TRBD1. The length of the CDR3 is 13 residues. Germline V lookup: CDR1 SGHDN, CDR2 FVKESK. V was pared by 1 base and J by 10 bases, with 6 bases of the junction left unmatched. This CDR3 reads CASSQGSNRGAFF. CDR3 in DNA: TGTGCCAGCAGCCAAGGGTCAAACAGGGGAGCTTTCTTT.

The chain is built from TRBV9 and TRBJ2-7; D perhaps matches TRBD2 (6 bases). Germline CDR1 SGDLS, CDR2 YYNGEE. The CDR3 length is 14 residues. V lost 3 bases, J lost 2 bases, and 12 bases lay in between. CDR3 region: CASSATGGTYEQYF. The CDR3 region has the DNA TGTGCCAGCAGCGCTACCGGGGGAACCTACGAGCAGTACTTC.

This chain connects TRBV7-2 to TRBJ2-5, with 11 nucleotides matching TRBD2. CDR1 is SGHTA, CDR2 FQGNSA, per germline. The J segment lost 2 bases and the V segment lost 5 bases, leaving 7 bases of the junction unmatched. This CDR3 region has 16 residues. The CDR3 coding sequence is TGTGCCAGCAGCCTATCTTCTAGCGGGGGGCAAGAGACCCAGTACTTC. Protein sequence: CASSLSSSGGQETQYF.

The J gene is TRBJ2-1, the V gene TRBV19, with 9 bases lining up with TRBD2. From germline, CDR1 is LNHDA and CDR2 SQIVND (reference sequence). The trim removed 3 bases at V and 3 bases at J, leaving 9 bases unmatched. The CDR3 runs to 17 residues. The CDR3 sequence is CASSMVVLTSGYNEQFF. The CDR3 coding sequence is TGTGCCAGTAGTATGGTGGTTTTGACTAGCGGCTACAATGAGCAGTTCTTC.

The chain links TRBV18 to TRBJ1-2; weak D call: TRBD1 (6 bases). Germline V CDR1 and CDR2: KGHSH, LQKENI. CDR3 size: 13 residues. The ends were cut back, 6 bases at V and 2 bases at J, with 10 bases in the middle. The CDR3 region is CASSEQGNYGYTF. The CDR3 region has the DNA TGTGCCAGCTCGGAACAGGGAAACTATGGCTACACCTTC.

The chain has TRBV13 and TRBJ2-3; possible D gene TRBD2, 5 bases. The CDR3 spans 13 residues. Between the trimmed V and J ends, which lost 8 bases and 2 bases, there was a span of 11 bases. CDR1 and CDR2 from the germline V gene are PRHDT and FYEKMQ (reference sequence). The CDR3 protein is CASEGRNTDTQYF. CDR3 coding DNA: TGTGCCAGCGAGGGTAGAAACACAGATACGCAGTATTTT.